This T cell receptor beta chain is from a study of CD8+ T cells in alopecia areata. At the level of the study: Tofacitinib dosing lasted 6 to 18 months, which was then followed by 6 months off drug.

This clone was seen only a few times. Its antigen is not identified. Other DNA sequences from this sample encode an identical CDR3 as well. RNA extraction was followed by reverse transcription into cDNA, which acted as the sequencing template. The repertoire was sequenced with immunoSEQ multiplex PCR; TCRdb's copy has only in-frame clones and lacks some. Here the sample spans around 190,000 clones, less than 65% being singletons. The CDR3 consists of 15 residues. Germline V gene lookup returns CDR1 ENHRY and CDR2 SYGVKD. Trimming removed 10 bases from V and 4 bases from J; junction bases left unmatched: 8. Study conclusions and caveats: It was observed that many expanded lesional clones persisted in scalp and blood during tofacitinib.

Treatment in this sample: oral pan-JAK inhibitor, 5-10 mg twice daily. The chain carries TRBV10-3 and TRBJ2-2; 11 positions agree with TRBD1. The source of this sequence is a human donor with alopecia areata. The sequencing used CD4+ T cells sorted from blood, collected at week 4, from a patient treated with tofacitinib. CDR3 region: CATRPGQGGTGELFF. The CDR3 coding sequence is TGTGCCACCAGGCCGGGACAGGGGGGCACCGGGGAGCTGTTTTTT.